This TCR beta chain derives from a study of blood T cells in healthy people across ages. This CDR3 has 17 residues. Germline V gives CDR1 DFQATT, CDR2 SNEGSKA (reference sequence). The V and J ends lost 1 base and 4 bases, in that order; junction bases with no gene match: 10. This clonotype was seen ten or more times. The authors ran a second PCR of roughly 6 to 12 cycles using a sample-barcoded 5' primer and a J-beta primer mix. TCRdb used MiXCR to reprocess the 5' RACE reads, holding one entry per CDR3 protein. This sample has about 1.7 million distinct CDR3 sequences, with 28% found just once. The rearrangement joins TRBV20-1 to TRBJ1-2; TRBD1 agrees at 12 bases. This sequence was found in a woman in her 30s in good health. Sequenced sample: blood. The CDR3 nucleotides read TGCAGTGCTAGAGCCCGGGACAGGGGGCCTCGGTTCTATGGCTACACCTTC. Protein sequence: CSARARDRGPRFYGYTF.